This TCR beta chain was observed in a study of cytomegalovirus exposure and HLA in healthy donors. General observations from the study: In an earlier analysis, most TCR beta V segments were productive about 87% or about 30% of the time. The authors reported that TCR beta sequences could predict HLA-A and HLA-B alleles. These predictions were accurate for most subjects in the first cohort. Fewer N-insertions than the roughly 670-donor mean were reportedly shown by an Asian-associated ancestry cluster in a later analysis. The study designated 150 or so TCR beta chains cytomegalovirus-associated.

PCR employed 60 Vbeta and 13 Jbeta primers. TCRdb's table, derived via immunoSEQ multiplex PCR, lists solely in-frame clones and lacks some. Of roughly 200,000 clones listed, 80% are singletons. This clone was seen only a few times. Its antigen is unidentified. The CDR3 is 17 residues long. Trimming removed 5 bases from V and 0 bases from J; junction bases left unmatched: 6. The germline V gene encodes CDR1 SGHAT and CDR2 FQNNGV. The V and J genes are TRBV11-2 and TRBJ2-1, with 11 bases lining up with TRBD2. Sequences were obtained from PBMCs. This TCR came from a boy younger than 18 in good health and CMV-seronegative. CDR3 loop: CASSTGTSGFSYNEQFF. In nucleotides, the CDR3 is TGTGCCAGCAGCACGGGGACTAGCGGATTCTCCTACAATGAGCAGTTCTTC.